The 26 T cell receptor beta chains in this list originate from one sample, sequenced in a study of shared clonotypes between healthy human individuals. Profiling relied on immunoSEQ multiplex PCR, and the TCRdb table lists in-frame clones only, not all of them. The data contain about 2 million clones, about 95% of them seen just once; the ten biggest clones take up more than 0.1%. Sample: naive CD4+ T cells sorted from blood. Subset here: CD45RA+ positively selected. These receptors were taken from a man between 18 and 35 years old in good health.

The chain is built from TRBV7-2 and TRBJ2-3, with D possibly matching TRBD1 (5 bases). The V and J ends lost 3 bases and 9 bases respectively, with 7 bases between them. Germline lookup yields CDR1 SGHTA and CDR2 FQGNSA. CDR3 length equals 11 residues. This CDR3 reads CASSLQGTQYF. The CDR3 bases are TGTGCCAGCAGCTTGCAGGGAACGCAGTATTTT.

The chain links TRBV6-6 to TRBJ2-3; weak D call: TRBD2 (6 bases). The CDR3 totals 15 residues. The V end was cut by 2 bases, the J end by 6 bases, with 15 bases between. CDR1 and CDR2 from the germline V gene are MNHNY and SVGAGI (reference sequence). DNA of the CDR3: TGTGCCAGCAGTTACCGGGCCGGGGGAACCGATACGCAGTATTTT. Its protein product is CASSYRAGGTDTQYF.

The gene calls are TRBV15 and TRBJ2-7; TRBD1 is a possible D gene (6 bases). This CDR3 is built from 16 residues. Germline V gene sequence: CDR1 LNHNV, CDR2 YYDKDF (reference sequence). Trimming took 3 bases from V and 3 from J, leaving 18 bases between them. The CDR3 DNA follows: TGTGCCACCAGCAGGGACCTGGACAGACTGAGCTACGAGCAGTACTTC. Its translation: CATSRDLDRLSYEQYF.

The chain employs TRBV10-1 and TRBJ2-7; the match to TRBD2 covers 13 bases. J gave up 6 bases and V 6 bases, and 2 bases lay outside the gene matches. The germline V gene encodes CDR1 WNHNN and CDR2 SYGVQD (reference sequence). CDR3 length: 13 amino acids. The CDR3 loop is CASRGLAGTEQYF. In DNA, the CDR3 is TGCGCCAGCAGGGGACTAGCGGGGACCGAGCAGTACTTC.

This chain links TRBV30 with TRBJ2-2; D is undetermined. The germline V gene encodes CDR1 GTSNPN and CDR2 SVGIG (reference sequence). The ends were cut back, 0 bases at V and 5 bases at J, with 7 bases in the middle. This CDR3 comprises 13 residues. Here the CDR3 reads CAWSVKRTGELFF. The CDR3 DNA reads as TGTGCCTGGAGTGTAAAGCGTACCGGGGAGCTGTTTTTT.

The chain has TRBV2 and TRBJ2-7; the match to TRBD2 covers 7 bases. The CDR3 sequence is 13 residues long. The V gene end was trimmed by 8 bases and the J gene end by 0 bases; junction bases not matched to a gene: 4. Germline V gene lookup returns CDR1 SNHLY and CDR2 FYNNEI. The CDR3 loop is CASGGVVSYEQYF. In DNA form, the CDR3 reads TGTGCCAGCGGGGGGGTCGTCTCCTACGAGCAGTACTTC. Full variable domain (missing parts from reference TRBV2 and TRBJ2-7): EPEVTQTPSHQVTQMGQEVILRCVPISNHLYFYWYRQILGQKVEFLVSFYNNEISEKSEIFDDQFSVERPDGSNFTLKIRSTKLEDSAMYFCASGGVVSYEQYFGPGTRLTVT.

The J gene is TRBJ2-7, the V gene TRBV4-2; D not resolved. V was trimmed by 4 bases and J by 3 bases, leaving 10 bases between them. In germline, CDR1 is LGHNA, CDR2 YNFKEQ. There are 13 residues in the CDR3. This CDR3 reads CASSPMMSYEQYF. CDR3 DNA: TGTGCCAGCAGCCCGATGATGAGCTACGAGCAGTACTTC.

The gene calls are TRBV6-6 and TRBJ2-7, with a weak D call TRBD1 (5 bases). CDR3 length: 15 amino acids. Trimming removed 0 bases at V and 2 bases at J, with 11 bases between. CDR1 is MNHNY and CDR2 is SVGAGI in the germline V gene (reference sequence). CDR3 region: CASSYSDQGPYEQYF. CDR3 nucleotide sequence: TGTGCCAGCAGTTACTCGGACCAGGGCCCCTACGAGCAGTACTTC.

This chain joins TRBV2 and TRBJ1-5; maybe TRBD1 (5 bases). This CDR3 is 14 amino acids long. V was clipped by 6 bases and J by 6 bases, with 15 bases between them. The germline gives CDR1 SNHLY, CDR2 FYNNEI. DNA for the CDR3: TGTGCCAGCAGCCCGGGGGGGGAGGCTCAGCCCCAGCATTTT. This gives the protein CASSPGGEAQPQHF.

The chain employs TRBV30 and TRBJ1-5, with D possibly being TRBD1 (5 bases). CDR3 size: 13 residues. Trimming stripped 4 bases from V and 5 bases from J, with 12 bases between. Germline values: CDR1 GTSNPN, CDR2 SVGIG (reference sequence). The CDR3 nucleotides are TGTGCCTGGACGCAGGGATGGGATCAGCCCCAGCATTTT. Protein sequence: CAWTQGWDQPQHF.

CDR3 in amino acids: CAWNHLSTDTQYF. The CDR3 DNA follows: TGTGCCTGGAATCATCTAAGCACAGATACGCAGTATTTT. This chain connects TRBV30 to TRBJ2-3; D remains ambiguous. CDR3 size: 13 residues. Trimming stripped 4 bases from V and 0 bases from J, with 8 bases between. The germline gives CDR1 GTSNPN, CDR2 SVGIG (reference sequence).

In this sample, this clone turned up once. The chain joins TRBV10-3 to TRBJ2-1, with 10 positions matching TRBD2. This CDR3 region has 14 residues. CDR1 is ENHRY, CDR2 SYGVKD, per germline. V lost 2 bases to trimming and J lost 6 bases; unmatched junction nucleotides: 1. The CDR3 reads CAISETSGINEQFF. The CDR3 coding sequence is TGTGCCATCAGTGAGACTAGCGGGATCAATGAGCAGTTCTTC.

The genes are TRBV30 and TRBJ1-3, with 7 bases fitting TRBD1. The length of the CDR3 is 14 residues. Trimming cost V 8 bases and J 3 bases; bases outside gene matches: 10. The germline gives CDR1 GTSNPN, CDR2 SVGIG (reference sequence). The CDR3 nucleotides read TGTGCCACCCAGACAGGGAATTATGGAAACACCATATATTTT. This translates into CATQTGNYGNTIYF.

This sequence joins TRBV6-1 and TRBJ1-5; D may be TRBD1 (5 bases). The CDR3 spans 15 residues. V gave up 5 bases and J gave up 1 base, with 12 bases separating them. The germline V gene encodes CDR1 MNHNS and CDR2 SASEGT. Here the CDR3 reads CASSMMGPSNQPQHF. CDR3 DNA: TGTGCCAGCAGTATGATGGGGCCCAGCAATCAGCCCCAGCATTTT.

A word on this clone: Within the sample, other DNA sequences also encode this same CDR3. CDR3 amino acids: CATSRGQGLNTEAFF. CDR3 bases: TGTGCCACCAGCAGAGGACAGGGGTTGAACACTGAAGCTTTCTTT. The chain recombines TRBV15 with TRBJ1-1; 8 bases agree with TRBD1. With 1 base clipped from V and 0 bases from J, the junction kept 1 base outside the gene matches. The CDR3 contains 15 residues. CDR1 and CDR2 from the germline V gene are LNHNV and YYDKDF (reference sequence).

About this clone: The sample holds other DNA sequences that translate to the same CDR3. The chain carries TRBV30 and TRBJ2-7, with D uncertain. The V end lost 1 base, the J end lost 4 bases, and 5 bases lay between the germline ends. The length of the CDR3 is 11 residues. CDR1 is GTSNPN, CDR2 SVGIG, per germline (reference sequence). The CDR3 region is CAWSGLYEQYF. DNA for the CDR3: TGTGCCTGGAGTGGGTTGTACGAGCAGTACTTC.

The J gene is TRBJ2-7, the V gene TRBV27; 7 bases agree with TRBD2. This CDR3 is 17 amino acids long. From germline, CDR1 is MNHEY and CDR2 SMNVEV (reference sequence). Trimming removed 4 bases from V and 3 bases from J; junction bases left unmatched: 15. In DNA, the CDR3 is TGTGCCAGCAGTTGGAGCGGGACTTCCACCACCTTCTACGAGCAGTACTTC. Translated: CASSWSGTSTTFYEQYF.

This clone came up a few times. The J gene is TRBJ1-2, the V gene TRBV10-3; the D gene is possibly TRBD1 (5 bases). CDR3 size: 13 residues. V was trimmed by 10 bases and J by 4 bases, leaving 16 bases between them. CDR1 and CDR2 (germline): ENHRY, SYGVKD. CDR3 protein: CATSRDGSYGYTF. CDR3 bases: TGTGCCACCTCCCGGGACGGCAGCTATGGCTACACCTTC.

The chain employs TRBV5-4 and TRBJ1-1, with D perhaps matching TRBD1 (6 bases). The V gene lost 0 bases and the J gene lost 0 bases, with 9 bases spanning the gap. The CDR3 runs 15 residues. In germline, CDR1 is SGHNT, CDR2 YYREEE (reference sequence). The chain's CDR3 is CASSLGGQLNTEAFF. CDR3 DNA sequence: TGTGCCAGCAGCTTGGGGGGGCAGCTGAACACTGAAGCTTTCTTT.

In nucleotides, the CDR3 is TGTGCCTGGAGTGGACTGAGTGCAGATACGCAGTATTTT. It is translated as CAWSGLSADTQYF. The gene calls are TRBV30 and TRBJ2-3; D unresolved. Trimming stripped 1 base from V and 4 bases from J, with 9 bases between. The germline V gene has CDR1 GTSNPN and CDR2 SVGIG (reference sequence). The CDR3 contains 13 residues. Supplemented by reference TRBV30 and TRBJ2-3, the full variable domain reads SQTIHQWPATLVQPVGSPLSLECTVEGTSNPNLYWYRQAAGRGLQLLFYSVGIGQISSEVPQNLSASRPQDRQFILSSKKLLLSDSGFYLCAWSGLSADTQYFGPGTRLTVL.

Of note for this clone: The sample has other DNA sequences that encode this CDR3 too. This chain links TRBV7-2 with TRBJ2-2; the D is unclear. V was trimmed by 5 bases and J by 1 base, leaving 8 bases between them. Germline V CDR1 and CDR2: SGHTA, FQGNSA. The CDR3 covers 14 residues. The CDR3 nucleotides read TGTGCCAGCAGCCCCTTCGGGAACACCGGGGAGCTGTTTTTT. It codes for CASSPFGNTGELFF.

V usage is TRBV18 and J usage is TRBJ2-3, with TRBD2 identical over 7 bases. Trimming removed 1 base from V and 2 bases from J; junction bases left unmatched: 6. CDR1 and CDR2 from the germline V gene are KGHSH and LQKENI. This CDR3 comprises 16 residues. The CDR3 loop is CASSPLAGVNTDTQYF. The CDR3 coding sequence is TGTGCCAGCTCACCACTTGCGGGAGTAAACACAGATACGCAGTATTTT.

V gene TRBV27 combines with J gene TRBJ1-6; D call uncertain. V was cut by 0 bases and J by 5 bases, with 5 bases left in between. This CDR3 comprises 14 residues. CDR1 is MNHEY and CDR2 is SMNVEV in the germline V gene (reference sequence). Written as DNA, the CDR3 is TGTGCCAGCAGTTTATCACGCCATAATTCACCCCTCCACTTT. Protein: CASSLSRHNSPLHF.

This clone was counted a single time. CDR3 residues: CASSPDQGPYGYTF. CDR3 bases: TGTGCCAGCTCACCTGATCAGGGCCCATATGGCTACACCTTC. The V call is TRBV18, the J call TRBJ1-2, with a tentative D call TRBD1 (5 bases). Trimming took off 3 bases at V and 5 bases at J, with 13 bases between the two ends. Germline V gene data show CDR1 as KGHSH and CDR2 as LQKENI. CDR3 length: 14 amino acids.

J is TRBJ2-2 and V is TRBV5-5, with 8 bases matching TRBD1. Trimming removed 1 base from V and 6 bases from J; junction bases left unmatched: 8. Looked up from germline, CDR1 is SGHKS and CDR2 is YYEKEE (reference sequence). The CDR3 sequence is 16 residues long. The CDR3 nucleotides are TGTGCCAGCAGCTTGAACCCTTCGACAGGGGCCGGGGAGCTGTTTTTT. It encodes CASSLNPSTGAGELFF. The whole variable domain, remainder taken from reference TRBV5-5 and TRBJ2-2, is DAGVTQSPTHLIKTRGQQVTLRCSPISGHKSVSWYQQVLGQGPQFIFQYYEKEERGRGNFPDRFSARQFPNYSSELNVNALLLGDSALYLCASSLNPSTGAGELFFGEGSRLTVL.

This chain joins TRBV6-1 and TRBJ2-2; 7 positions match TRBD2. Germline assignment: CDR1 MNHNS and CDR2 SASEGT. CDR3 size: 14 residues. J was trimmed by 5 bases and V by 6 bases; bases with no gene match: 6. The CDR3 reads CASSPLAVTGELFF. CDR3 nucleotides: TGTGCCAGCAGCCCCCTAGCGGTAACCGGGGAGCTGTTTTTT.